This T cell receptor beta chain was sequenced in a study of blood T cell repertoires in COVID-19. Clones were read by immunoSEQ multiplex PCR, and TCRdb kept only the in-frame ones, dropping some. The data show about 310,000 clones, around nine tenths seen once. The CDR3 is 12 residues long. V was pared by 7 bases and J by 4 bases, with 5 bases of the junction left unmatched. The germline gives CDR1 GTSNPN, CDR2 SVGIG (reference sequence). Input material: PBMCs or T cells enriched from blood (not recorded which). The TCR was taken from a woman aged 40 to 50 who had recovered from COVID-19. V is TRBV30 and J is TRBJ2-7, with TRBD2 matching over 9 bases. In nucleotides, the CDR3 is TGTGCCTATTTAGCGGGAGTGTACGAGCAGTACTTC. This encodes CAYLAGVYEQYF.